There are a few counts of the clone carrying this T cell receptor beta chain. What it binds is unknown. The sample comes from a study of blood T cells in healthy people across ages. Regarding the study as a whole: PBMC samples, being unsorted, prevented any conclusive comparison of naive and antigen-experienced cells.

Together with a sample-barcoded 5' primer, a J-beta primer mix was included in a second PCR lasting about 7 to 11 cycles. TCRdb used MiXCR to reprocess the 5' RACE reads, holding one entry per CDR3 protein. In the table there are 750,000 to 950,000 distinct CDR3 sequences, roughly 26% of which are singletons. The germline gives CDR1 MGHDK, CDR2 SYGVNS. J lost 2 bases, V lost 3 bases, and 10 bases had no gene match. The CDR3 loop spans 16 amino acids. The sample also formed part of further work on T cells of mothers and their children. This second study says: Inherited differences only slightly affect thymic shaping of TCR recombination output.

The chain links TRBV25-1 to TRBJ2-7; 7 bases are shared with TRBD2. Input material: blood. The source is a boy aged 10-17 years in good health. The CDR3 DNA follows: TGTGCCAGCAGTGATGGTCCGGGGGGTGGCACCTACGAGCAGTACTTC. As protein: CASSDGPGGGTYEQYF.